A selection of T cell receptor beta chains follows, all from one sample in a study of T cell changes during pregnancy in multiple sclerosis. Sequenced by immunoSEQ multiplex PCR; TCRdb stores in-frame clones only, minus some. The sample has about 56,000 clones, 85% to 95% seen once. The sequencing here drew on CD4+ T cells from peripheral blood mononuclear cells, taken in the third trimester of pregnancy. The receptors derive from a female donor with multiple sclerosis, enrolled in a pregnancy study. CDR3s include the opening cysteine and the closing phenylalanine or tryptophan. The order of the fields is D gene, J gene, V gene, clone size, CDR3 DNA, CDR3 protein. The D gene is left open where the match is weak. Not every row has a clone size; where given, it reads once, few, many or a size class.

TRBD1 TRBJ2-7 TRBV15 few TGTGCCACCAGCAGAGAGCCGGGACAGCTAGGCTACGAGCAGTACTTC CATSREPGQLGYEQYF
NA TRBJ2-5 TRBV6-5 NA TGTGCCAGCAGTTACTCGTCTCTAGCCGGAGAGACCCAGTACTTC CASSYSSLAGETQYF
NA TRBJ2-2 TRBV19 NA TGTGCCAGTAGTGGCGGACAGTACACCGGGGAGCTGTTTTTT CASSGGQYTGELFF
NA TRBJ1-4 TRBV5-6 once TGTGCCAGCAGCTTGCTTTCAGGGCCGGTTAGGCCTAATGAAAAACTGTTTTTT CASSLLSGPVRPNEKLFF
NA TRBJ2-2 TRBV7-9 NA TGTGCCAGCAGGCACTCAATTCAAAGTAAATCTACCGGGGAGCTGTTTTTT CASRHSIQSKSTGELFF
TRBD1 TRBJ2-7 TRBV20-1 NA TGCAGTGCAAGACAGGGGTACGAGCAGTACTTC CSARQGYEQYF
NA TRBJ1-4 TRBV7-2 once TGTGCCAGCAGCTTCGGAGAGGCTGAAAAACTGTTTTTT CASSFGEAEKLFF
NA TRBJ1-6 TRBV6-5 NA TGTGCCAGCAGTTACTCCCTTCGTTTGCGGTCACCCCTCCACTTT CASSYSLRLRSPLHF
NA TRBJ1-6 TRBV6-4 NA TGTGCCAGCAGTGACTCAGGGGCCAGGGTTTCACCCCTCCACTTT CASSDSGARVSPLHF
TRBD1 TRBJ2-1 TRBV5-5 NA TGTGCCAGCAGCGAGGGACAGGACCACCACAATGAGCAGTTCTTC CASSEGQDHHNEQFF
TRBD1 TRBJ1-5 TRBV7-8 NA TGTGCCAGCAGCCCTAGACAGGGGGGACAGCCCCAGCATTTT CASSPRQGGQPQHF
NA TRBJ2-7 TRBV2 NA TGTGCCAGCAGGGGGGGACTGATCTCCTACGAGCAGTACTTC CASRGGLISYEQYF
TRBD1 TRBJ2-5 TRBV7-3 NA TGTGCCAGCAGCTTAACTGGGACAGGGGGCTGGGAGACCCAGTACTTC CASSLTGTGGWETQYF
NA TRBJ2-2 TRBV5-6 NA TGTGCCAGCAGCTTGGTCGTAACCGGGGAGCTGTTTTTT CASSLVVTGELFF
TRBD1 TRBJ2-1 TRBV7-8 NA TGTGCCAGCAGCTTAGCGCTTGGACAGGGGTACAATGAGCAGTTCTTC CASSLALGQGYNEQFF
NA TRBJ1-2 TRBV29-1 NA TGCAGCGTTCACGACAGATCGCTATCCTATGGCTACACCTTC CSVHDRSLSYGYTF
TRBD2 TRBJ2-3 TRBV9 NA TGTGCCAGCAGCGTAGAAGCGGGGGGCAGCACAGATACGCAGTATTTT CASSVEAGGSTDTQYF
TRBD1 TRBJ2-7 TRBV5-1 NA TGCGCCAGCAGCGGAACAGGGGCCTACGAGCAGTACTTC CASSGTGAYEQYF
NA TRBJ1-2 TRBV27 NA TGTGCCAGTCGCAGAGGGGACACCTCTAACTATGGCTACACCTTC CASRRGDTSNYGYTF
TRBD1 TRBJ2-5 TRBV5-6 NA TGTGCCAGCAGCCAAACGACAGGGGGCGCGGTAGTCGAGACCCAGTACTTC CASSQTTGGAVVETQYF
TRBD1 TRBJ2-7 TRBV11-1 NA TGTGCCAGCAGCTTAGCCTCCGGGACAGATGAGCAGTACTTC CASSLASGTDEQYF
NA TRBJ1-5 TRBV6-1 NA TGTGCCAGCAGTGAATCGTCGCTAGGCAGCCAGCATTTT CASSESSLGSQHF
TRBD1 TRBJ1-1 TRBV5-6 NA TGTGCCAGCAGCTTGTACGGGGACAGGGTGTTCACTGAAGCTTTCTTT CASSLYGDRVFTEAFF
NA TRBJ1-4 TRBV29-1 NA TGCAGCGTCGAAAGGGGATGGGGTGAAAAACTGTTTTTT CSVERGWGEKLFF
TRBD1 TRBJ1-4 TRBV9 NA TGTGCCAGCAGCGTAGAAGACAGGGGGAATGAAAAACTGTTTTTT CASSVEDRGNEKLFF
TRBD1 TRBJ1-1 TRBV29-1 NA TGCAGCGTTGTAGGGTTAGGGACAGGGAAGGTAGAAGCTTTCTTT CSVVGLGTGKVEAFF
NA TRBJ1-2 TRBV15 once TGTGCCACCAGCAGAGACCGGGGGTACTATGGCTACACCTTC CATSRDRGYYGYTF
NA TRBJ1-1 TRBV5-1 once TGCGCCAGCAGTGTCTGGGTTGGAGGGAACACTGAAGCTTTCTTT CASSVWVGGNTEAFF
TRBD1 TRBJ2-7 TRBV11-2 NA TGTGCCAGCAGTCTCGACAGGGGTTACGAGCAGTACTTC CASSLDRGYEQYF
NA TRBJ1-6 TRBV18 NA TGTGCCAGCTCACCAACTAGGGATTCACCCCTCCACTTT CASSPTRDSPLHF
TRBD2 TRBJ2-3 TRBV11-2 once TGTGCCAGCAGACACCTACTAGCGGGGGACACAGATACGCAGTATTTT CASRHLLAGDTDTQYF
TRBD1 TRBJ1-6 TRBV7-2 NA TGTGCCAGCAGCGCTGGACAGGGAGGGGTGAATTCACCCCTCCACTTT CASSAGQGGVNSPLHF
TRBD1 TRBJ1-4 TRBV7-9 NA TGTGCCAGCAGCCTGAGACAGGGGGGAAAACTGTTTTTT CASSLRQGGKLFF
TRBD1 TRBJ1-2 TRBV7-3 NA TGTGCCAGCAGACCGCCTGACAGGGGTAAACTCTATGGCTACACCTTC CASRPPDRGKLYGYTF
NA TRBJ1-1 TRBV10-2 NA TGCGCCAGCAGTGAGGTACAAAACATGAACACTGAAGCTTTCTTT CASSEVQNMNTEAFF
TRBD1 TRBJ1-4 TRBV5-6 NA TGTGCCAGCAGCGCTACAGGGGATCCCGGTGAAAAACTGTTTTTT CASSATGDPGEKLFF
TRBD1 TRBJ1-1 TRBV7-9 few TGTGCCAGTTCCCCCGGGGACAGGGGCCTTCGGAACACTGAAGCTTTCTTT CASSPGDRGLRNTEAFF
NA TRBJ1-5 TRBV18 NA TGTGCCAGCTCACCATCAGGGCGGGAACAGCCCCAGCATTTT CASSPSGREQPQHF
TRBD1 TRBJ1-1 TRBV7-6 once TGTGCCAGCAGCTTAGGACAGGGGGCGCCGCGGTCTGAAGCTTTCTTT CASSLGQGAPRSEAFF